The 27 T cell receptor beta chains given below trace back to one sample, sequenced in a study of OX40 agonist ivuxolimab in advanced cancers. Profiling relied on immunoSEQ multiplex PCR, and the TCRdb table lists in-frame clones only, not all of them. In the table there are about 73,000 clones, 65% to 90% of which are singletons. The material sequenced was CD4+ or CD8+ T cells sorted from blood, taken in a trial of the OX40 agonist ivuxolimab. The receptor set was obtained from an adult with an advanced solid tumor such as melanoma, head and neck, liver or kidney cancer.

The chain joins TRBV30 to TRBJ1-4; D may be TRBD1 (6 bases). The V gene's germline CDR1 is GTSNPN and CDR2 SVGIG (reference sequence). The CDR3 has 14 residues. The V and J ends lost 1 base and 8 bases respectively, with 14 bases between them. In DNA form, the CDR3 reads TGTGCCTGGAGTGGGCCGGACAGCCGCGAAAAACTGTTTTTT. Protein sequence: CAWSGPDSREKLFF.

J is TRBJ2-5 and V is TRBV5-5; 10 bases align to TRBD2. V gave up 1 base and J gave up 1 base; unmatched junction bases: 7. The CDR3 spans 17 residues. From germline, CDR1 is SGHKS and CDR2 YYEKEE (reference sequence). This CDR3 is CASSLYASGGLQETQYF. The CDR3 DNA is TGTGCCAGCAGCTTGTATGCTAGCGGGGGCCTCCAAGAGACCCAGTACTTC.

V gene TRBV6-6 combines with J gene TRBJ2-7, with D perhaps given as TRBD1 or TRBD2 (5 bases each). V gave up 5 bases and J gave up 7 bases, with 21 bases separating them. Germline assignment: CDR1 MNHNY and CDR2 SVGAGI (reference sequence). CDR3 length: 15 amino acids. The CDR3 DNA reads TGTGCCAGCAGTCCCACCCCTGACGCGTGGGGGGAGCAGTACTTC. It codes for CASSPTPDAWGEQYF.

This clone appeared a few times. The rearrangement links TRBV30 to TRBJ1-5, with D unclear. CDR3 length: 14 amino acids. With 0 bases removed from V and 6 bases from J, the gap between germline ends came to 12 bases. The germline V gene encodes CDR1 GTSNPN and CDR2 SVGIG (reference sequence). This chain's CDR3 is CAWSVQGLAQPQHF. The CDR3 bases are TGTGCCTGGAGTGTACAAGGGCTGGCTCAGCCCCAGCATTTT.

The rearrangement uses TRBV6-1 and TRBJ1-5; no clear D gene. This CDR3 spans 16 amino acids. Trimming stripped 0 bases from V and 0 bases from J, with 9 bases between. Germline lookup yields CDR1 MNHNS and CDR2 SASEGT. In DNA, the CDR3 is TGTGCCAGCAGTGAAGCGGGAATCTATAGCAATCAGCCCCAGCATTTT. Its translation: CASSEAGIYSNQPQHF.

This chain links TRBV19 with TRBJ1-5; D is ambiguous. CDR3 length: 13 amino acids. The germline V and J ends were trimmed by 2 bases and 5 bases, with 7 bases remaining between them. Germline loops: CDR1 LNHDA, CDR2 SQIVND (reference sequence). Here the CDR3 reads CASSILPDQPQHF. CDR3 DNA: TGTGCCAGTAGTATATTGCCGGATCAGCCCCAGCATTTT.

This sequence joins TRBV7-8 and TRBJ2-7; D not resolved. V shed 1 base and J shed 5 bases, with 15 bases lying between them. The CDR3 is made up of 15 amino acids. The germline CDR1 and CDR2 sequences are SGHVS and FQNEAQ. This CDR3 reads CASSLVGGLTHEQYF. Here the CDR3 DNA reads TGTGCCAGCAGCTTAGTTGGTGGGCTGACGCACGAGCAGTACTTC.

This clone was picked up a small number of times. V gene TRBV6-6 combines with J gene TRBJ2-5; perhaps D is TRBD1 or TRBD2 (5 bases each). CDR3 size: 14 residues. Germline CDR1 MNHNY, CDR2 SVGAGI (reference sequence). Trimming left V 5 bases short and J 2 bases short, with 12 bases between. The CDR3 bases are TGTGCCAGCAGTAGGGGACGGGGACAAGAGACCCAGTACTTC. It codes for CASSRGRGQETQYF.

This clone occurred a few times. The V gene is TRBV30, the J gene TRBJ1-5; no clear D. The CDR3 has 15 amino acids. Between the trimmed V and J ends, which lost 0 bases and 0 bases, there was a span of 9 bases. Germline CDR1 is GTSNPN and CDR2 is SVGIG (reference sequence). CDR3 residues: CAWSVRHLSNQPQHF. The CDR3 DNA is TGTGCCTGGAGTGTCCGACACCTTAGCAATCAGCCCCAGCATTTT.

This chain joins TRBV11-2 and TRBJ1-3, with a weak D call TRBD1 (6 bases). V gave up 2 bases and J gave up 6 bases, with 11 bases separating them. The germline V gene has CDR1 SGHAT and CDR2 FQNNGV. The CDR3 runs 14 residues. Written as DNA, the CDR3 is TGTGCCAGCAGCTTATTACAGGGTGAAAACACCATATATTTT. It is translated as CASSLLQGENTIYF.

J is TRBJ1-2 and V is TRBV9, with D possibly matching TRBD1 (5 bases). Germline V gene data show CDR1 as SGDLS and CDR2 as YYNGEE. V was clipped by 4 bases and J by 4 bases, with 11 bases between them. The CDR3 has 13 amino acids. CDR3 in DNA: TGTGCCAGCAGCCGGGACGGAAGCTATGGCTACACCTTC. It is translated as CASSRDGSYGYTF.

V gene TRBV18 combines with J gene TRBJ2-7; D not certain. This CDR3 region has 11 residues. V was clipped by 2 bases and J by 5 bases, with 4 bases between them. Germline V CDR1 and CDR2: KGHSH, LQKENI. The CDR3 region has the DNA TGTGCCAGCTCACCAATGAACGAGCAGTACTTC. It encodes CASSPMNEQYF. The full variable domain, its missing parts supplied by reference TRBV18 and TRBJ2-7, is NAGVMQNPRHLVRRRGQEARLRCSPMKGHSHVYWYRQLPEEGLKFMVYLQKENIIDESGMPKERFSAEFPKEGPSILRIQQVVRGDSAAYFCASSPMNEQYFGPGTRLTVT.

The chain is built from TRBV5-1 and TRBJ2-1, with D maybe TRBD2 (5 bases). Per the germline V gene, CDR1 is SGHRS and CDR2 is YFSETQ. Trimming removed 9 bases at V and 1 base at J, with 14 bases between. The CDR3 runs to 14 residues. The CDR3 here is CATSPPGSYNEQFF. The CDR3 nucleotides read TGCGCCACCTCACCGCCGGGGTCCTACAATGAGCAGTTCTTC.

This chain links TRBV19 with TRBJ2-3, with 11 nucleotides matching TRBD2. The CDR3 runs 16 residues. V lost 5 bases and J lost 8; bases outside the gene matches: 12. Germline CDR1 is LNHDA and CDR2 is SQIVND (reference sequence). DNA for the CDR3: TGTGCCAGTAGTTCCCTTAGCGGGGGGGCATATGGTACGCAGTATTTT. Its translation: CASSSLSGGAYGTQYF.

V is TRBV7-2 and J is TRBJ1-1; D is possibly TRBD1 (6 bases). CDR3 length: 14 amino acids. Germline CDR1 is SGHTA and CDR2 is FQGNSA. Trimming stripped 5 bases from V and 0 bases from J, with 10 bases between. This CDR3 reads CASSPGQLNTEAFF. In DNA, the CDR3 is TGTGCCAGCAGCCCAGGACAGTTGAACACTGAAGCTTTCTTT.

J is TRBJ1-1 and V is TRBV7-2; perhaps TRBD1 as D (6 bases). Germline CDR1 reads SGHTA; CDR2 reads FQGNSA. V was shortened by 6 bases and J by 6 bases, with 14 bases between the two germline ends. The CDR3 contains 13 residues. The CDR3 protein is CASSLDSNAEAFF. The CDR3 DNA reads TGTGCCAGCAGTCTGGACAGTAACGCTGAAGCTTTCTTT.

The chain has TRBV18 and TRBJ2-1; D gene uncertain. This CDR3 is built from 15 residues. The V gene's germline CDR1 is KGHSH and CDR2 LQKENI. Trimming pared 0 bases from V and 6 bases from J, leaving 12 bases between. The CDR3 here is CASSPPAGFGNEQFF. The CDR3 DNA sequence: TGTGCCAGCTCACCACCGGCCGGATTTGGCAATGAGCAGTTCTTC.

DNA of the CDR3: TGTGCCAGCAGTTACGCAAGGGAGTGGCAGCCCCAGCATTTT. This encodes CASSYAREWQPQHF. The V and J genes are TRBV6-5 and TRBJ1-5; D unclear. CDR1 MNHEY and CDR2 SVGAGI come from the germline V gene. This CDR3 comprises 14 residues. V shed 2 bases and J shed 7 bases, with 12 bases lying between them.

The chain's CDR3 is CASSFGRNTEAFF. CDR3 coding DNA: TGTGCCAGCAGCTTCGGACGGAACACTGAAGCTTTCTTT. V and J are TRBV5-4 and TRBJ1-1; unclear D gene. Germline CDR1 is SGHNT and CDR2 is YYREEE (reference sequence). Trimming pared 2 bases from V and 1 base from J, leaving 6 bases between. The CDR3 is made up of 13 amino acids.

The chain joins TRBV29-1 to TRBJ2-7; D not certain. Trimming cost V 5 bases and J 2 bases, with 10 bases left between them. Germline V CDR1 and CDR2: SQVTM, ANQGSEA. The CDR3 extends over 12 amino acids. CDR3 sequence: CSVRPSTYEQYF. CDR3 DNA: TGCAGCGTTAGGCCCTCAACCTACGAGCAGTACTTC.

The chain couples TRBV9 to TRBJ2-3; D is unclear. CDR1 and CDR2 (germline): SGDLS, YYNGEE. The CDR3 length is 15 residues. Trimming took 0 bases from V and 2 from J, leaving 10 bases between them. The chain's CDR3 is CASSVGIEVTDTQYF. The CDR3 DNA is TGTGCCAGCAGCGTAGGGATTGAAGTCACAGATACGCAGTATTTT.

The CDR3 nucleotides are TGTGCCAGCAGTTCGGAGCGGGGGGGCCCCAATGAGCAGTTCTTC. It specifies CASSSERGGPNEQFF. The V gene is TRBV6-5, the J gene TRBJ2-1; 10 bases fit TRBD2. The junction had 6 bases not matched to a gene; V was cut back by 4 bases and J by 6 bases. CDR3 length: 15 amino acids. The germline gives CDR1 MNHEY, CDR2 SVGAGI.

The chain uses TRBV30 and TRBJ1-3; D gene uncertain. Trimming shortened V by 7 bases and J by 4 bases, and 8 bases separated the two germline ends. The CDR3 sequence is 11 residues long. The germline V gene encodes CDR1 GTSNPN and CDR2 SVGIG (reference sequence). The CDR3 DNA reads as TGTGCCTACCGAATGGGAAACACCATATATTTT. This encodes CAYRMGNTIYF.

The chain has TRBV6-1 and TRBJ2-1; possibly TRBD1 or TRBD2 for D (5 bases each). Germline V gives CDR1 MNHNS, CDR2 SASEGT. The CDR3 runs to 17 residues. Trimming left V 3 bases short and J 7 bases short, with 22 bases between. The CDR3: CASSDTMNRGRENEQFF. The CDR3 nucleotides read TGTGCCAGCAGTGACACGATGAACCGGGGCCGTGAAAATGAGCAGTTCTTC.

CDR3 in amino acids: CASSPLGSQPQHF. The CDR3 DNA sequence: TGTGCCAGCAGCCCCTTGGGTAGTCAGCCCCAGCATTTT. V gene TRBV7-2 combines with J gene TRBJ1-5; D is uncertain. In germline, CDR1 is SGHTA, CDR2 FQGNSA. Trimming cost V 5 bases and J 6 bases, with 11 bases left between them. This CDR3 spans 13 amino acids. Supplemented by reference TRBV7-2 and TRBJ1-5, the full variable domain reads GAGVSQSPSNKVTEKGKDVELRCDPISGHTALYWYRQSLGQGLEFLIYFQGNSAPDKSGLPSDRFSAERTGGSVSTLTIQRTQQEDSAVYLCASSPLGSQPQHFGDGTRLSIL.

The chain carries TRBV5-1 and TRBJ1-2, with TRBD1 as a possible D gene (5 bases). This CDR3 is built from 15 residues. Trimming cost V 0 bases and J 1 base, with 10 bases left between them. Per the germline V gene, CDR1 is SGHRS and CDR2 is YFSETQ. The CDR3 sequence: CASSLGGEVNYGYTF. CDR3 bases: TGCGCCAGCAGCTTGGGGGGCGAGGTTAACTATGGCTACACCTTC.

This chain links TRBV5-1 with TRBJ1-6, with D possibly TRBD1 on 6 matching bases. Per germline, CDR1 SGHRS and CDR2 YFSETQ. CDR3 size: 15 residues. Trimming removed 3 bases from V and 5 bases from J, with 12 bases in between. In DNA, the CDR3 is TGCGCCAGCAGCTCGCTCACAGGGAATAATTCACCCCTCCACTTT. This sequence encodes CASSSLTGNNSPLHF.